This TCR beta chain was identified in a study of beta chain features in type 1 diabetes. Overall study findings and caveats: Naive, central memory and Treg TCRB repertoires appeared more alike in patients than in healthy donors. The study found moderately but significantly shorter TCRB CDR3s in all four CD4+ subsets of Type 1 diabetes patients.

Regarding this clone: Its antigen is not identified.

Every bit of the isolated RNA underwent reverse transcription, so sequencing read expressed TCRB transcripts. Method: immunoSEQ multiplex PCR; TCRdb's copy keeps in-frame clones and lacks some. Among 150,000 to 180,000 clones listed, about 8.1% were seen once. The V end lost 2 bases, the J end lost 0 bases, and 6 bases lay between the germline ends. Germline V gene lookup returns CDR1 SGHAT and CDR2 FQNNGV. The CDR3 sequence is 14 residues long. Sample: central memory CD4+ T cells from blood. The V call is TRBV11-2, the J call TRBJ2-3; D is perhaps TRBD2 (5 bases). This clonotype was sampled from a man aged 18 to 30 in good health. CDR3 in DNA: TGTGCCAGCAGCTTACGGGGAAGCACAGATACGCAGTATTTT. Translation: CASSLRGSTDTQYF.